Listed below are T cell receptor beta chains from one sample, sequenced in a study of regulatory T cells in long-lasting Graves disease. TCRdb used MiXCR to reprocess the multiplex PCR reads, holding one entry per CDR3 protein. The sample records 400,000 to 450,000 distinct CDR3 sequences, about 15% being singletons. The data also belong to a second study, concerning T cells in Graves' hyperthyroidism and ophthalmopathy.

The sequencing used peripheral blood mononuclear cells (PBMCs), collected at new diagnosis, from a patient treated with antithyroid drugs. These receptors were collected from a woman aged 25 to 39 with Graves disease. CDR3s include the opening cysteine and the closing phenylalanine or tryptophan. The D gene is left open where the match is weak. Clone size is stated in some rows and not others, as once, few, many or a class when expanded.

>few|TRBJ2-7|.|TRBV6-9
TGTGCCAGCAGTTACGAACTAGCCGGGTCCTACGAGCAGTACTTC
CASSYELAGSYEQYF
>few|TRBJ2-1|.|TRBV29-1
TGCAGCGTTGTAGGGTCCTACAATGAGCAGTTCTTC
CSVVGSYNEQFF
>many|TRBJ1-1|.|TRBV7-2
TGTGCGCTGCGCTTGGTCACTGAAGCTTTCTTT
CALRLVTEAFF
>many|TRBJ2-7|.|TRBV28
TGTGCCAGCAGCTCGGTTAGCTACGAGCAGTACTTC
CASSSVSYEQYF
>many|TRBJ2-7|.|TRBV5-1
TGCGCCAGCAGCTTCCAACACCCTCTCCAATACGAGCAGTACTTC
CASSFQHPLQYEQYF
>.|TRBJ2-7|TRBD1|TRBV12-3/TRBV12-4
TGTGCCAGCAGTAGGACAGGGGGCTCCGTGGGACACGAGCAGTACTTC
CASSRTGGSVGHEQYF
>many|TRBJ2-7|.|TRBV11-2
TGTGCCAGCAGCCGCCCAGGGGGAGGCTACGAGCAGTACTTC
CASSRPGGGYEQYF
>many|TRBJ2-5|.|TRBV19
TGTGCCAGTAGTCCGAGACAGGCCCAAGAGACCCAGTACTTC
CASSPRQAQETQYF
>.|TRBJ1-2|.|TRBV19
TGTGCCAGTCGAACCGCCGGGGCCCCACTTGACTATGGCTACACCTTC
CASRTAGAPLDYGYTF
>many|TRBJ2-7|TRBD1|TRBV12-3/TRBV12-4
TGTGCCAGCAGCCTAGGGACAGGCGGATTTGTTCACGAGCAGTACTTC
CASSLGTGGFVHEQYF
>many|TRBJ2-5|TRBD2|TRBV11-2
TGTGCCAGCAGCTTGTCGGGAGGTAGCGGGAGGATGGAGACCCAGTACTTC
CASSLSGGSGRMETQYF
>few|TRBJ1-1|.|TRBV20-1
TGCAGTGCTAGGGCAGATGGGCGGGGGCACACTGAAGCTTTCTTT
CSARADGRGHTEAFF
>many|TRBJ1-1|.|TRBV5-1
TGTGCCAGCAGCTTGGTAGCTATGGGAAACACTGAAGCTTTCTTT
CASSLVAMGNTEAFF
>.|TRBJ1-1|.|TRBV19
TGTGCCAGTAGTGGACTGAAGAACACTGAAGCTTTCTTT
CASSGLKNTEAFF
>.|TRBJ1-5|.|TRBV12-3/TRBV12-4
TGTGCCAGCAGAGCGGAGGGTTGGCAGCCCCAGCATTTT
CASRAEGWQPQHF
>.|TRBJ1-1|.|TRBV6-2/TRBV6-3
TGTGCCAGCAGTTATAGGGCACCCCCTGAAGCTTTCTTT
CASSYRAPPEAFF
>.|TRBJ2-1|TRBD2|TRBV12-5
TGTGCTAGTGGCAAACCCCGGACTAGCGGGAGTGTGCATGAGCAGTTCTTC
CASGKPRTSGSVHEQFF
>.|TRBJ2-1|TRBD2|TRBV4-1
TGCGCCAGCAGCCAATCGTCAATACTAGCGGGAGCCGACAATGAGCAGTTCTTC
CASSQSSILAGADNEQFF
>many|TRBJ2-7|.|TRBV7-8
TGTGCCAGCAGTTTAGCGGGACAGGGCTACGAGCAGTACTTC
CASSLAGQGYEQYF
>.|TRBJ1-1|.|TRBV2
TGTGCCAGCAGTGAAGACCACAACACTGAAGCTTTCTTT
CASSEDHNTEAFF
>.|TRBJ2-5|.|TRBV4-1
TGCGCCAGCAGCCAAGAAGCGACAGCGGCAGACCAAGAGACCCAGTACTTC
CASSQEATAADQETQYF
>many|TRBJ2-5|.|TRBV2
TGTGCCAGCATGGGCCCTAGGGGCCCAAAAGAGACCCAGTACTTC
CASMGPRGPKETQYF
>many|TRBJ2-3|TRBD2|TRBV28
TGTGCCAGCAGTACCTCCGGACTAGCGGGAGGACCCACAGATACGCAGTATTTT
CASSTSGLAGGPTDTQYF
>many|TRBJ2-7|.|TRBV6-1
TGTGCCAGCGTCCGGGACGCCGGATCCTACGAGCAGTACTTC
CASVRDAGSYEQYF
>.|TRBJ2-3|TRBD1|TRBV7-3
TGTGCCAGCAGCTCAACCTTACCGACAGGGTCAGGCACAGATACGCAGTATTTT
CASSSTLPTGSGTDTQYF
>many|TRBJ2-7|TRBD2|TRBV28
TGTGCCAGCAGTCTAGAGCCGTGGACTAGCGGGAGAACAGCTTCTTACGAGCAGTACTTC
CASSLEPWTSGRTASYEQYF
>many|TRBJ2-3|.|TRBV20-1
TGCAGTGCTAGAGCCGGGTATTCCCCCGATACGCAGTATTTT
CSARAGYSPDTQYF
>.|TRBJ2-7|TRBD1|TRBV5-8
TGTGCCAGCAGCTTGTGGGGGACAGGGCCCAATGGAACCTACGAGCAGTACTTC
CASSLWGTGPNGTYEQYF
>many|TRBJ2-2|TRBD1|TRBV9
TGTGCCAGCAGCAACCGACAGGGCGGTCTACCCGGGGAGCTGTTTTTT
CASSNRQGGLPGELFF
>.|TRBJ1-6|TRBD1|TRBV5-1
TGCGCCAGCAGCAAAGGACAGGGGACCAATTCACCCCTCCACTTT
CASSKGQGTNSPLHF
>.|TRBJ2-7|TRBD2|TRBV28
TGTGCCAGCAGTGTCTCTAGCGGGAGATGGTACGAGCAGTACTTC
CASSVSSGRWYEQYF
>.|TRBJ2-5|TRBD1|TRBV6-1
TGTGCCAGCAGAGACAGGGTATCGGAGACCCAGTACTTC
CASRDRVSETQYF
>.|TRBJ2-1|TRBD2|TRBV11-3
TGTGCCAGCAGCGGAGGCGGGAGGGCCTCTACCAACAATGAGCTGTTCTTC
CASSGGGRASTNNELFF
>.|TRBJ2-3|TRBD2|TRBV20-1
TGCAGTGCTAGAGATTTAGCGGGAAGCACAGATACGCAGTATTTT
CSARDLAGSTDTQYF
>many|TRBJ2-7|TRBD1|TRBV27
TGTGCCAGCAGTTTATCGGCCCAGGGGGAGATGTTCCACGAGCAGTACTTC
CASSLSAQGEMFHEQYF
>.|TRBJ2-5|.|TRBV29-1
TGCAGCGTTGAAAGGGGTGGGGGGACCCAGTACTTC
CSVERGGGTQYF
>few|TRBJ1-1|.|TRBV7-8
TGTGCCAGCAGCTTTCTCACCGGGGGGGTAAGCACTGAAGCTTTCTTT
CASSFLTGGVSTEAFF
>many|TRBJ1-1|TRBD1|TRBV20-1
TGCAGTGCTCGACAGGGGGGCCCAAACACTGAAGCTTTCTTT
CSARQGGPNTEAFF
>many|TRBJ2-2|.|TRBV30
TGTGCCTGGATCCAAAGGTGGACACCTAACACCGGGGAGCTGTTTTTT
CAWIQRWTPNTGELFF
>few|TRBJ1-1|TRBD1|TRBV2
TGTGCCAGCAGTGCCAGGGGGTGGACTGAAGCTTTCTTT
CASSARGWTEAFF
>many|TRBJ2-4|TRBD1|TRBV11-3
TGTGCCAGCAGCGTAGACAGGGTCCGGAACATTCAGTACTTC
CASSVDRVRNIQYF
>many|TRBJ2-7|.|TRBV5-6
TGTGCCAGCAGCTCCGGGACCGGATCCTACGAGCAGTACTTC
CASSSGTGSYEQYF
>many|TRBJ2-7|TRBD2|TRBV18
TGTGCCAGCTCACCACCTGTTGCGGCTAGCGGGAGGGCGCGCTACGAGCAGTACTTC
CASSPPVAASGRARYEQYF
>many|TRBJ2-3|TRBD2|TRBV30
TGTGCCTGGAGTGGGACTAGCGGGAGTAATACGCAGTATTTT
CAWSGTSGSNTQYF